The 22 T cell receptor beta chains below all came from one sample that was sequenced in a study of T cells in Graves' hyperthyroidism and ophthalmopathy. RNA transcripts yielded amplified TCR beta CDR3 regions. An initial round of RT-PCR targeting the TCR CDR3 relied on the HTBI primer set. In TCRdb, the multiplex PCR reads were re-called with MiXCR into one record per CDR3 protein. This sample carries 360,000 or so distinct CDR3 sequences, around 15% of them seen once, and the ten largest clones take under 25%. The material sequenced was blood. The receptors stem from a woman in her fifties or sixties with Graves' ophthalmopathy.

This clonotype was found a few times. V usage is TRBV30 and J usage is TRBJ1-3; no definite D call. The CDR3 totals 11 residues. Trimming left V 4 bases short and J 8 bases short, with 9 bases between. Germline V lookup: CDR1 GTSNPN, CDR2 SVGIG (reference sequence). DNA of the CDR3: TGTGCCTGGAACCGGAGGGACACCATATATTTT. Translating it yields CAWNRRDTIYF.

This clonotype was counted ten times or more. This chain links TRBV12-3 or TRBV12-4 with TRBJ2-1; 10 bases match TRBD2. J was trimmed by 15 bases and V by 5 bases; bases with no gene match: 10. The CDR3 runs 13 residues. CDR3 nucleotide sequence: TGTGCCAGCAGTGGGGCTAGCGGGAGAACACGGTTCTTC. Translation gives CASSGASGRTRFF.

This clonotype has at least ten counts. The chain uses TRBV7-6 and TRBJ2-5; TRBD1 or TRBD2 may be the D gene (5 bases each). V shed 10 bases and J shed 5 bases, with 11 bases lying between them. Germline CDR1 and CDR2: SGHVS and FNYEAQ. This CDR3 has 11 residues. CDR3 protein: CATGEGETQYF. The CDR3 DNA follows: TGTGCCACAGGAGAGGGGGAGACCCAGTACTTC.

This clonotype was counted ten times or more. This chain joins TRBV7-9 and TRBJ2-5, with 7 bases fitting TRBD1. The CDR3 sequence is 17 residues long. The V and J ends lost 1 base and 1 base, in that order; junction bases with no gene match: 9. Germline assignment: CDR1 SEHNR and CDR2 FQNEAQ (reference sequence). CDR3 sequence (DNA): TGTGCCAGCAGCTTAGTTCGGGCTACAGGGGCCCAAGAGACCCAGTACTTC. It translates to CASSLVRATGAQETQYF.

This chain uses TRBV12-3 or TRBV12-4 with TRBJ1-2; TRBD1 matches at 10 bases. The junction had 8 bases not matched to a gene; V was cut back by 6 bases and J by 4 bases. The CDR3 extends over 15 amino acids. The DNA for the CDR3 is TGTGCCAGCAGGGGGGACAGGGGCTCTGCCTATGGCTACACCTTC. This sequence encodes CASRGDRGSAYGYTF.

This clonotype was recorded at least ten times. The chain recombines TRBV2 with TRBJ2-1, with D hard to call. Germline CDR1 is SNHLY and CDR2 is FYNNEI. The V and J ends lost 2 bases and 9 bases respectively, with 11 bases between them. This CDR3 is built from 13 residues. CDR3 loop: CASSESYTGEQFF. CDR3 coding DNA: TGTGCCAGCAGTGAAAGCTACACGGGTGAGCAGTTCTTC.

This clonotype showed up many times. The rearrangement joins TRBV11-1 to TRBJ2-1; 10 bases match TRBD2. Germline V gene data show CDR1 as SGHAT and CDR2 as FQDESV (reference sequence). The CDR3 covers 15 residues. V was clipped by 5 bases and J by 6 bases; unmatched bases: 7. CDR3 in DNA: TGTGCCAGCAGCCTCAGCGGGAGGGTGGGCAATGAGCAGTTCTTC. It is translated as CASSLSGRVGNEQFF.

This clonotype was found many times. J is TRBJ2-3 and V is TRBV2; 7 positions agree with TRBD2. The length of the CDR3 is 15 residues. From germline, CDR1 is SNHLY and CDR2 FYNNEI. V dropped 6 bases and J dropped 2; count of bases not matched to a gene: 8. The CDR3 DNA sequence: TGTGCCAGCAGCCGGGAGGCGGTCCACACAGATACGCAGTATTTT. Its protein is CASSREAVHTDTQYF.

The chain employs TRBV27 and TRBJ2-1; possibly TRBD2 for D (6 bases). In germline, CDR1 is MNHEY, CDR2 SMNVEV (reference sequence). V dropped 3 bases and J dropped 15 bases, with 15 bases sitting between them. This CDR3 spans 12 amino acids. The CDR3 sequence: CASSFPEGPRFF. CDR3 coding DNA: TGTGCCAGCAGTTTCCCGGAGGGCCCTCGGTTCTTC.

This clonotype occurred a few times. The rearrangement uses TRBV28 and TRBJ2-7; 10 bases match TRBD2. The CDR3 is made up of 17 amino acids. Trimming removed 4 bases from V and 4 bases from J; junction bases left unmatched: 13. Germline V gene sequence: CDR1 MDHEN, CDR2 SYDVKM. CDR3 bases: TGTGCCAGCAGTTCCTCCAGGTTAGCGGGAGGCTCTTACGAGCAGTACTTC. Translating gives CASSSSRLAGGSYEQYF.

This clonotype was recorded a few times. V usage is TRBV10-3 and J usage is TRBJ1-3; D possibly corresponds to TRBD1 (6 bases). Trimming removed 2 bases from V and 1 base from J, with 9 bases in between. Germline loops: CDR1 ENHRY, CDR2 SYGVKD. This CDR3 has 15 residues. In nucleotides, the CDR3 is TGTGCCATCAGTGAGGGGGGCCGATCTGGAAACACCATATATTTT. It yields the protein CAISEGGRSGNTIYF.

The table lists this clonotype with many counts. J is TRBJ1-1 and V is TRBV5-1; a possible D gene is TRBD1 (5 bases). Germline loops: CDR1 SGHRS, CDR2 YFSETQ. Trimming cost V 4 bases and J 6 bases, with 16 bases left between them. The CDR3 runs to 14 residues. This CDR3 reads CASSRDLGLAEAFF. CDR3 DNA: TGCGCCAGCAGCAGGGACCTTGGCCTCGCTGAAGCTTTCTTT.

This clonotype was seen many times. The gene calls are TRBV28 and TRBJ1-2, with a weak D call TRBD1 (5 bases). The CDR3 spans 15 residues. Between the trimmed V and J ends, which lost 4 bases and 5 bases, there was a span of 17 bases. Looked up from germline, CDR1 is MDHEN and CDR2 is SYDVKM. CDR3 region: CASSSQGGGIYGYTF. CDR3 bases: TGTGCCAGCAGTTCTCAGGGTGGGGGGATTTATGGCTACACCTTC.

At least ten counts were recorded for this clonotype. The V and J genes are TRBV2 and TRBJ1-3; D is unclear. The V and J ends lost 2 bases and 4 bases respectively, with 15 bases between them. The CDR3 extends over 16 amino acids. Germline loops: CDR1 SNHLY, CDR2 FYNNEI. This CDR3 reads CASSELAPHGGNTIYF. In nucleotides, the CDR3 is TGTGCCAGCAGTGAATTGGCCCCTCATGGAGGAAACACCATATATTTT.

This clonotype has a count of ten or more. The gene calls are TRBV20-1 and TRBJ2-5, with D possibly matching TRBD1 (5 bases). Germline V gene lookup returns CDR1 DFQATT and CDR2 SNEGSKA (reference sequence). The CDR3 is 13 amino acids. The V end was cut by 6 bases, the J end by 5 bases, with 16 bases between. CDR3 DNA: TGCAGTGCCACTATTGGGGCTCGGGAGACCCAGTACTTC. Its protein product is CSATIGARETQYF.

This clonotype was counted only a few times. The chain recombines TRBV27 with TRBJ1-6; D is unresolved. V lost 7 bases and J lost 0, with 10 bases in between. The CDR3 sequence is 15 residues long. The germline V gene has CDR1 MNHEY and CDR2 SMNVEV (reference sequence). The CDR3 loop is CASTLTSSYNSPLHF. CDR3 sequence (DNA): TGTGCCAGCACCCTTACAAGCTCCTATAATTCACCCCTCCACTTT.

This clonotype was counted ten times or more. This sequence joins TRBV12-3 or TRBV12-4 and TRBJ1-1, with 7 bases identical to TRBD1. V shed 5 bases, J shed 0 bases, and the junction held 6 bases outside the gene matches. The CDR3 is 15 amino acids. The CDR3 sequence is CASSPQGQMNTEAFF. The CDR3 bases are TGTGCCAGCAGTCCCCAGGGACAGATGAACACTGAAGCTTTCTTT.

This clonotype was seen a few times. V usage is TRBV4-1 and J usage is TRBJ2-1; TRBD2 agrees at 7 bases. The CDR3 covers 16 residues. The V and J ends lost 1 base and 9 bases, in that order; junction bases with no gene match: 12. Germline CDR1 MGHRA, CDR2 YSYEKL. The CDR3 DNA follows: TGCGCCAGCAGCCAAGTGACCTCGCGGGAGATGGGTGAGCAGTTCTTC. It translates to CASSQVTSREMGEQFF.

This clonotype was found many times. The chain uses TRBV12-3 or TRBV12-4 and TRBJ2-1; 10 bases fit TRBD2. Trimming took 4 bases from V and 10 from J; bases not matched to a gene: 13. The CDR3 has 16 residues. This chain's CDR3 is CASSSPQREGVREQFF. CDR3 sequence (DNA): TGTGCCAGCAGTTCCCCCCAGCGGGAGGGTGTTCGGGAGCAGTTCTTC.

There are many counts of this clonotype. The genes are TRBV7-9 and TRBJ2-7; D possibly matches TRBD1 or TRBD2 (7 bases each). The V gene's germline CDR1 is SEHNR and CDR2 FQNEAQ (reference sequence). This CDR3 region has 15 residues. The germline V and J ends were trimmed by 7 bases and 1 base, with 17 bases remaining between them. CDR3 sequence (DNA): TGTGCCAGCACCAGGGGAGGGGGCAATTCCTACGAGCAGTACTTC. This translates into CASTRGGGNSYEQYF.

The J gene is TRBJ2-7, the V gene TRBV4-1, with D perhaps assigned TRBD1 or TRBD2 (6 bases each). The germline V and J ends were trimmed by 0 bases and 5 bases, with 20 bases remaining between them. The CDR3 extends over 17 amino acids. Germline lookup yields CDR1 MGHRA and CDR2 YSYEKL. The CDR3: CASSQDLRDGGKNEQYF. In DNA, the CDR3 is TGCGCCAGCAGCCAAGATCTCCGGGACGGGGGCAAGAACGAGCAGTACTTC.

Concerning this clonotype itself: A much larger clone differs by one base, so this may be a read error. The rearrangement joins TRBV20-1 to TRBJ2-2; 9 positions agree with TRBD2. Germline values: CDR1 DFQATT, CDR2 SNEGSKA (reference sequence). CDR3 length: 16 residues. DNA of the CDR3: TGCAGTGCTAGAGATAGTCTAGCGGGACCCACCAGGGAGCTGTTTTTT. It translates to CSARDSLAGPTRELFF.